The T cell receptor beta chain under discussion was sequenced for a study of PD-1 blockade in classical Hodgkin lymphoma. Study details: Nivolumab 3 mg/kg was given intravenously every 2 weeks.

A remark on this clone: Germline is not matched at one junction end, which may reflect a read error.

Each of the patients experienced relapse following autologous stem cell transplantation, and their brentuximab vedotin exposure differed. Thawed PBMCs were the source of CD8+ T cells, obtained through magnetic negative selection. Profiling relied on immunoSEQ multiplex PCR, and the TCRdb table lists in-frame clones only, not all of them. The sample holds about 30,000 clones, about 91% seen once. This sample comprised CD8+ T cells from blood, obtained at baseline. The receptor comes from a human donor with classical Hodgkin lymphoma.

The CDR3 DNA sequence: TGTGCCAGCGGTGAGCGGGAGCCCTACGAGCAGTACTTC. Amino acids: CASGEREPYEQYF. The V and J genes are TRBV6-1 and TRBJ2-7; 8 bases match TRBD2. The CDR3 runs 13 residues. The germline CDR1 and CDR2 sequences are MNHNS and SASEGT.